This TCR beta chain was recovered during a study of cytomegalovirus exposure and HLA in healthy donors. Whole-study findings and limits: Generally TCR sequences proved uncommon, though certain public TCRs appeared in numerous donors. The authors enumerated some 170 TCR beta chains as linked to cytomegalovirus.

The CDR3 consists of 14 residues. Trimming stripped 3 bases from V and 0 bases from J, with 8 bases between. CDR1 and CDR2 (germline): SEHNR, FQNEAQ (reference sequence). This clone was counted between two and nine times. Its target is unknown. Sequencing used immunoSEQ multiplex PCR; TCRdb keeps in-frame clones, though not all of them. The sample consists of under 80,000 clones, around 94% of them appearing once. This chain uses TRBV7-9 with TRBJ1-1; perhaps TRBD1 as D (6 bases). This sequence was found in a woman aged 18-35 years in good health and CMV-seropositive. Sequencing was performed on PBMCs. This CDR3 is CASSLGGLNTEAFF. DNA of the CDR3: TGTGCCAGCAGCTTGGGGGGGCTGAACACTGAAGCTTTCTTT.